This is a list of T cell receptor beta chains from one sample in a study of T cell responses to AZD1222 COVID-19 vaccine. Some clones are missing from TCRdb's copy, which holds only in-frame ones; the method was immunoSEQ multiplex PCR. Seen here are fewer than 110,000 clones, approximately 92% observed once, and the top ten hold roughly 9%. The sample here was peripheral blood, taken 28 days after the second AZD1222 dose. These receptors came from an adult who received the AZD1222 COVID-19 vaccine. CDR3s include the opening cysteine and the closing phenylalanine or tryptophan. The order of the fields is D gene, CDR3 length, clone size, V gene, J gene, CDR3 DNA, CDR3 protein. A D gene is named only where the DNA matches it firmly. The listing skips clone size in some rows; elsewhere it reads once, few, many or a size class.

>.|14|.|TRBV6-5|TRBJ2-5
TGTGCCAGCAGAGCCCAGGGGTATCTGGAGACCCAGTACTTC
CASRAQGYLETQYF
>.|14|.|TRBV15|TRBJ2-7
TGTGCCACCAGCAGAGTAGGAGGGGAAGGCGAGCAGTACTTC
CATSRVGGEGEQYF
>TRBD1|14|once|TRBV15|TRBJ2-2
TGTGCCACCAGCGGACAGGGGGCAGCCGGGGAGCTGTTTTTT
CATSGQGAAGELFF
>TRBD1|15|.|TRBV6-5|TRBJ2-2
TGTGCCAGCAATGCGGGACAGGGTGAGACCGGGGAGCTGTTTTTT
CASNAGQGETGELFF
>.|16|once|TRBV7-2|TRBJ1-4
TGTGCCAGCGCGGGAAAAGTCCATGCAACTAATGAAAAACTGTTTTTT
CASAGKVHATNEKLFF
>TRBD1|14|.|TRBV5-1|TRBJ1-4
TGCGCCAGCAGCCCGGACAGGGGGCAGGGAAAACTGTTTTTT
CASSPDRGQGKLFF
>.|14|.|TRBV7-3|TRBJ1-1
TGTGCCAGCAGCCAGACACAGACTGATACTGAAGCTTTCTTT
CASSQTQTDTEAFF
>.|17|.|TRBV28|TRBJ2-2
TGTGCCAGCACCTTCGGACCACGGGACTCACATCATGGGGAGCTGTTTTTT
CASTFGPRDSHHGELFF
>.|15|.|TRBV23-1|TRBJ2-7
TGCGCCAGCAGTCAATCTGTAGCAAACCCCTACGAGCAGTACTTC
CASSQSVANPYEQYF
>TRBD1|13|.|TRBV29-1|TRBJ1-2
TGCAGCGTAGAAGGACAGGATAACTATGGCTACACCTTC
CSVEGQDNYGYTF
>.|12|.|TRBV5-5|TRBJ2-7
TGTGCCAGCAGCCGTAGATCCTACGAGCAGTACTTC
CASSRRSYEQYF
>.|14|.|TRBV5-1|TRBJ2-2
TGCGCCAGCAGCCCGGATCGTGGCATCGGGGAGCTGTTTTTT
CASSPDRGIGELFF
>.|14|.|TRBV19|TRBJ1-5
TGTGCCAGTAGTATCCCCCCAGCCGGTCAGCCCCAGCATTTT
CASSIPPAGQPQHF
>.|15|.|TRBV5-4|TRBJ2-6
TGTGCCAGCAGCCCCTTTGGGCCCGGGGCCAACGTCCTGACTTTC
CASSPFGPGANVLTF
>.|13|.|TRBV12-3/TRBV12-4|TRBJ1-2
TGTGCCAGCAGTTTAGGTGGGGGGCAAGGCTACACCTTC
CASSLGGGQGYTF
>TRBD1|16|.|TRBV6-2/TRBV6-3|TRBJ1-5
TGTGCCAGCAGCACAAATGGACAGGGCTGGCGTCAGCCCCAGCATTTT
CASSTNGQGWRQPQHF
>.|15|.|TRBV7-2|TRBJ2-3
TGTGCCAGCAGCTTAGGGATCACGGACACAGATACGCAGTATTTT
CASSLGITDTDTQYF
>.|12|.|TRBV7-8|TRBJ2-7
TGTGCCAGCAGCTTAGTGGGGTTCGAGCAGTACTTC
CASSLVGFEQYF
>TRBD1|16|.|TRBV4-1|TRBJ2-2
TGCGCCAGCAGCCAAGTGGGGACAGGGATTACCGGGGAGCTGTTTTTT
CASSQVGTGITGELFF
>.|16|.|TRBV4-2|TRBJ2-3
TGTGCCAGCGTCCAAGAGGGGACTAGGGGGCTAAGTACGCAGTATTTT
CASVQEGTRGLSTQYF
>.|14|.|TRBV28|TRBJ1-2
TGTGCCAGCAGTTTATACGGGGTTGACTATGGCTACACCTTC
CASSLYGVDYGYTF
>.|13|.|TRBV6-4|TRBJ2-1
TGTGCCAGCAGTAGCGGGACAGACAATGAGCAGTTCTTC
CASSSGTDNEQFF
>.|15|.|TRBV6-5|TRBJ1-3
TGTGCCAGCAGTTACCGAGGGGGCTCTGGAAACACCATATATTTT
CASSYRGGSGNTIYF
>.|14|.|TRBV13|TRBJ2-7
TGTGCCAGCAGCAGCAGGGTAACGACCTACGAGCAGTACTTC
CASSSRVTTYEQYF
>.|13|.|TRBV12-3/TRBV12-4|TRBJ1-1
TGTGCCAGCAGCCCCCACAGGGCCACTGAAGCTTTCTTT
CASSPHRATEAFF
>TRBD2|14|.|TRBV3-1/TRBV3-2|TRBJ2-5
TGTGCCAGCAGCGCGACTAGCGGAAAAGAGACCCAGTACTTC
CASSATSGKETQYF
>.|14|.|TRBV6-5|TRBJ1-5
TGTGCCAGCAGTTTAGGGGCCAGCAATCAGCCCCAGCATTTT
CASSLGASNQPQHF
>TRBD2|17|.|TRBV3-1/TRBV3-2|TRBJ2-7
TGTGCCAGCAGCCAAGCGGGACTAGCGGACCGATCTTACGAGCAGTACTTC
CASSQAGLADRSYEQYF
>TRBD1|14|.|TRBV10-2|TRBJ1-2
TGCGCCAGCAGTGAGGCAGGGGGATTCTATGGCTACACCTTC
CASSEAGGFYGYTF
>.|13|.|TRBV2|TRBJ1-3
TGTGGCTCCCGTCAGGGCCTGGAAAACACCATATATTTT
CGSRQGLENTIYF
>.|14|.|TRBV18|TRBJ1-1
TGTGCCAGCTCAGAAGTAGAAAGCAACACTGAAGCTTTCTTT
CASSEVESNTEAFF
>.|15|.|TRBV6-5|TRBJ1-5
TGTGCCAGCAGTTACTCGATGCAGGGCAATCAGCCCCAGCATTTT
CASSYSMQGNQPQHF
>.|15|.|TRBV6-1|TRBJ2-1
TGTGCCAGCAGTGAAGGGGGGAGCTCCTACAATGAGCAGTTCTTC
CASSEGGSSYNEQFF
>.|15|.|TRBV19|TRBJ2-6
TGTGCCAGTAGTATCCGGGACCATGGGGCCAACGTCCTGACTTTC
CASSIRDHGANVLTF
>TRBD1|16|.|TRBV18|TRBJ1-2
TGTGCCAGCTCACTCCAGCAGGGGGTCCCTAACTATGGCTACACCTTC
CASSLQQGVPNYGYTF